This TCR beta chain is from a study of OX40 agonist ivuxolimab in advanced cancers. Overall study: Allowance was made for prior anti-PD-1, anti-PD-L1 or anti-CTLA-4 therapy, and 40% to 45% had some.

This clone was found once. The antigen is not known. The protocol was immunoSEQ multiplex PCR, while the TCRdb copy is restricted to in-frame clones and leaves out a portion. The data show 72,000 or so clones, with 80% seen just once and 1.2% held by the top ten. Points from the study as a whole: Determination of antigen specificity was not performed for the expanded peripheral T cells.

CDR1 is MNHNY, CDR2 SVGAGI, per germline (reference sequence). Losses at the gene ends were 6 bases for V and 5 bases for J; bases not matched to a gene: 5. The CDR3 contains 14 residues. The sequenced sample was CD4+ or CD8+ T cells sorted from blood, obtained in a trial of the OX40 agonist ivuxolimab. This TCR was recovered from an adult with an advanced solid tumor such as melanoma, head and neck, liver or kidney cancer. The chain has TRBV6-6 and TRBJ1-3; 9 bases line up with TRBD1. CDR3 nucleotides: TGTGCCAGCAGCCTCGGGACAGGGAGAAACACCATATATTTT. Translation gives CASSLGTGRNTIYF.